This T cell receptor (beta chain) was observed in a study of patients and donors after allogeneic stem cell transplantation. Unmatched junction bases numbered 3, after V lost 0 bases and J lost 3 bases. Germline lookup yields CDR1 SGHRS and CDR2 YFSETQ. The CDR3 has 16 amino acids. TCRdb reprocessed the RT-PCR reads with MiXCR, giving one entry per CDR3 protein. The table lists 150,000 to 250,000 distinct CDR3 sequences, 41% of them singletons, with around 35% in the top ten. This clonotype has just a few counts. Sequenced sample: blood, either unsorted or a sorted T cell fraction (not recorded which). This chain links TRBV5-1 with TRBJ2-5; 12 positions agree with TRBD1. The sequence came from a human donor who was either an allogeneic HSCT recipient or a stem cell or donor lymphocyte infusion donor (not recorded which). It is not recorded whose cells these are; they may come from a transplant donor. The CDR3 loop reads CASSLEGTGGEETQYF. The CDR3, as DNA: TGCGCCAGCAGCTTGGAAGGGACAGGGGGCGAAGAGACCCAGTACTTC.